Here is one T cell receptor beta chain with its context. Sequencing used immunoSEQ multiplex PCR; TCRdb keeps in-frame clones, though not all of them. The repertoire has tens of thousands of clones, over 80% of them found once; the top ten carry roughly 11%. The CDR3 spans 14 residues. The V end lost 4 bases, the J end lost 6 bases, and 13 bases lay between the germline ends. Germline assignment: CDR1 SGHTA and CDR2 FQGNSA. The entry originates in a study of OX40 agonist ivuxolimab in advanced cancers. Source: CD4+ or CD8+ T cells sorted from blood, taken in a trial of the OX40 agonist ivuxolimab. The receptor was isolated from an adult with an advanced solid tumor such as melanoma, head and neck, liver or kidney cancer. V gene TRBV7-2 combines with J gene TRBJ2-1; D might be TRBD2 (5 bases). CDR3 protein: CASSSLPGFNEQFF. Here the CDR3 DNA reads TGTGCCAGCAGCTCTTTACCGGGATTCAATGAGCAGTTCTTC.